The 22 T cell receptor beta chains in this list originate from one sample, sequenced in a study of T cell responses to AZD1222 COVID-19 vaccine. Sequencing was performed with immunoSEQ multiplex PCR; in TCRdb, only in-frame clones are kept and a portion is missing. The repertoire consists of around 200,000 clones, with 80% to 95% occurring once and the leading ten covering approximately 3.9%. This specimen consisted of peripheral blood, obtained on day 0 of AZD1222 vaccination. The receptors come from an adult in good health.

This chain connects TRBV12-3 or TRBV12-4 to TRBJ2-7, with TRBD1 matching 7 bases. The CDR3 contains 12 residues. V lost 10 bases and J lost 5; bases outside the gene matches: 8. The CDR3 DNA is TGTGCCACAGGATCGACAGGGAACGAGCAGTACTTC. Encoded protein: CATGSTGNEQYF.

This chain joins TRBV6-1 and TRBJ1-1, with D perhaps matching TRBD1 (5 bases). Germline CDR1 is MNHNS and CDR2 is SASEGT. The CDR3 spans 14 residues. V was shortened by 0 bases and J by 5 bases, with 10 bases between the two germline ends. The CDR3 protein is CASSEAGWGTEAFF. CDR3 DNA sequence: TGTGCCAGCAGTGAAGCAGGTTGGGGGACTGAAGCTTTCTTT.

As DNA, the CDR3 is TGTGCCAGCAGTCCTACGGGGAACCTCTACGAGCAGTACTTC. Translating gives CASSPTGNLYEQYF. The chain is built from TRBV27 and TRBJ2-7, with D possibly TRBD2 on 5 matching bases. Germline V gene data show CDR1 as MNHEY and CDR2 as SMNVEV (reference sequence). This CDR3 region has 14 residues. Deletions cut 5 bases from V and 3 bases from J, with 14 bases between.

There are a few counts of this clone. The chain has TRBV2 and TRBJ1-1; D is uncertain. Looked up from germline, CDR1 is SNHLY and CDR2 is FYNNEI. Trimming removed 4 bases from V and 4 bases from J, with 16 bases in between. This CDR3 is built from 15 residues. Written as DNA, the CDR3 is TGTGCCAGCAGTGTAGGAGGATTTGGGTTCACTGAAGCTTTCTTT. The encoded protein is CASSVGGFGFTEAFF.

The rearrangement joins TRBV5-1 to TRBJ2-5; 9 positions agree with TRBD1. The CDR3 is 14 residues long. With V trimmed by 7 bases and J by 1 base, 5 bases remained unmatched. Germline lookup yields CDR1 SGHRS and CDR2 YFSETQ. The CDR3 sequence is CASFPGQGQETQYF. In DNA, the CDR3 is TGCGCCAGCTTCCCGGGACAGGGCCAAGAGACCCAGTACTTC. The full variable domain, its missing parts supplied by reference TRBV5-1 and TRBJ2-5, is KAGVTQTPRYLIKTRGQQVTLSCSPISGHRSVSWYQQTPGQGLQFLFEYFSETQRNKGNFPGRFSGRQFSNSRSEMNVSTLELGDSALYLCASFPGQGQETQYFGPGTRLLVL.

The genes are TRBV11-2 and TRBJ1-1; D unresolved. Germline CDR1 is SGHAT and CDR2 is FQNNGV. V was trimmed by 5 bases and J by 8 bases, leaving 15 bases between them. The CDR3 sequence is 13 residues long. CDR3 DNA sequence: TGTGCCAGCAGCCTGGGGAGTACGTACGAAGCTTTCTTT. As protein: CASSLGSTYEAFF.

The chain uses TRBV2 and TRBJ1-6; 7 positions match TRBD1. V trimming: 3 bases; J trimming: 16 bases; junction bases outside the gene matches: 6. Germline assignment: CDR1 SNHLY and CDR2 FYNNEI. The CDR3 consists of 12 residues. The CDR3, as DNA: TGTGCCAGCAGTGAGGGGACAGAGAATCTCCACTTT. It yields the protein CASSEGTENLHF. The complete variable domain, with remaining parts taken from reference TRBV2 and TRBJ1-6, reads EPEVTQTPSHQVTQMGQEVILRCVPISNHLYFYWYRQILGQKVEFLVSFYNNEISEKSEIFDDQFSVERPDGSNFTLKIRSTKLEDSAMYFCASSEGTENLHFGNGTRLTVT.

J is TRBJ2-3 and V is TRBV15; D is tentatively TRBD1 or TRBD2 (7 bases each). The CDR3 length is 14 residues. Germline V gives CDR1 LNHNV, CDR2 YYDKDF (reference sequence). Trimming pared 5 bases from V and 5 bases from J, leaving 14 bases between. CDR3 sequence: CATSAQGGGDTQYF. In DNA, the CDR3 is TGTGCCACCAGCGCCCAGGGGGGGGGAGATACGCAGTATTTT.

This chain uses TRBV12-3 or TRBV12-4 with TRBJ1-6; D is perhaps TRBD1 (6 bases). V lost 3 bases, J lost 15 bases, and 12 bases lay in between. The CDR3 sequence is 12 residues long. CDR3 in DNA: TGTGCCAGCAGTTTGCAGGGGCGTCTCCTCCACTTT. Its protein product is CASSLQGRLLHF.

The chain recombines TRBV24-1 with TRBJ2-5; D unresolved. Trimming removed 4 bases from V and 3 bases from J, with 8 bases in between. This CDR3 region has 13 residues. Germline-derived CDR1 and CDR2 are KGHDR and SFDVKD. In nucleotides, the CDR3 is TGTGCCACCAGTGACTCATACAAAGAGACCCAGTACTTC. Translated: CATSDSYKETQYF.

The chain carries TRBV5-4 and TRBJ2-5, with D tentatively TRBD2 (5 bases). The CDR3 sequence is 15 residues long. Germline V lookup: CDR1 SGHNT, CDR2 YYREEE (reference sequence). V was trimmed by 4 bases and J by 1 base, leaving 14 bases between them. CDR3 DNA: TGTGCCAGCAGCCCCCCGCCGGGAACCCAAGAGACCCAGTACTTC. This gives the protein CASSPPPGTQETQYF. Full variable domain (rest looked up from reference TRBV5-4 and TRBJ2-5): ETGVTQSPTHLIKTRGQQVTLRCSSQSGHNTVSWYQQALGQGPQFIFQYYREEENGRGNFPPRFSGLQFPNYSSELNVNALELDDSALYLCASSPPPGTQETQYFGPGTRLLVL.

This clone was counted once. V is TRBV28 and J is TRBJ2-1; a weak D match, TRBD2 (5 bases). Germline V lookup: CDR1 MDHEN, CDR2 SYDVKM. This CDR3 spans 13 amino acids. V gave up 4 bases and J gave up 3 bases, with 7 bases separating them. The CDR3 sequence is CASSSGFYNEQFF. Written as DNA, the CDR3 is TGTGCCAGCAGTTCGGGGTTCTACAATGAGCAGTTCTTC.

The rearrangement joins TRBV7-9 to TRBJ1-2; tentatively, D is TRBD1 (5 bases). Trimming removed 5 bases at V and 1 base at J, with 11 bases between. This CDR3 contains 14 residues. Germline V gene data show CDR1 as SEHNR and CDR2 as FQNEAQ (reference sequence). The CDR3 DNA reads TGTGCCAGCAGCCGTCGGGACCTTAACTATGGCTACACCTTC. Amino acid sequence: CASSRRDLNYGYTF.

With respect to this clone: The sample contains more than one DNA sequence encoding this CDR3. The rearrangement links TRBV7-9 to TRBJ1-1, with TRBD1 matching 7 bases. The J segment lost 5 bases and the V segment lost 4 bases, leaving 1 base of the junction unmatched. This CDR3 contains 12 residues. Germline values: CDR1 SEHNR, CDR2 FQNEAQ (reference sequence). The CDR3 loop is CASSSQGTEAFF. For the CDR3, the DNA is TGTGCCAGCAGCTCACAGGGGACTGAAGCTTTCTTT. Full variable domain (missing parts from reference TRBV7-9 and TRBJ1-1): DTGVSQNPRHKITKRGQNVTFRCDPISEHNRLYWYRQTLGQGPEFLTYFQNEAQLEKSRLLSDRFSAERPKGSFSTLEIQRTEQGDSAMYLCASSSQGTEAFFGQGTRLTVV.

The V call is TRBV9, the J call TRBJ2-1; 10 nucleotides match TRBD1. The V gene's germline CDR1 is SGDLS and CDR2 YYNGEE. CDR3 size: 17 residues. Germline trimming cut 6 bases from V and 7 bases from J; bases unmatched to any gene: 16. This chain's CDR3 is CASTRRGQGIVGNEQFF. The CDR3, as DNA: TGTGCCAGCACCAGAAGGGGACAGGGGATAGTGGGGAATGAGCAGTTCTTC.

The CDR3 coding sequence is TGTGCCAGCAGTTCCCAGGGGGAATCCTACGAGCAGTACTTC. This codes for CASSSQGESYEQYF. The chain has TRBV28 and TRBJ2-7, with 7 bases aligning to TRBD1. Trimming took 4 bases from V and 1 from J; bases not matched to a gene: 4. CDR1 is MDHEN, CDR2 SYDVKM, per germline. CDR3 length: 14 residues.

The table lists this clone with a count of one. The rearrangement joins TRBV5-1 to TRBJ2-5, with 14 bases identical to TRBD2. Trimming cost V 3 bases and J 4 bases; bases outside gene matches: 8. Germline V gene lookup returns CDR1 SGHRS and CDR2 YFSETQ. The CDR3 consists of 17 residues. CDR3 DNA: TGCGCCAGCAGCTGGACTAGCGGGGGGCCTCGGGGAGAGACCCAGTACTTC. As protein: CASSWTSGGPRGETQYF. Full variable domain (remainder filled in from reference TRBV5-1 and TRBJ2-5): KAGVTQTPRYLIKTRGQQVTLSCSPISGHRSVSWYQQTPGQGLQFLFEYFSETQRNKGNFPGRFSGRQFSNSRSEMNVSTLELGDSALYLCASSWTSGGPRGETQYFGPGTRLLVL.

The gene calls are TRBV3-1 (or the pseudogene TRBV3-2) and TRBJ1-2, with unresolved D. The CDR3 runs 14 residues. Between the trimmed V and J ends, which lost 2 bases and 6 bases, there was a span of 13 bases. CDR1 and CDR2 from the germline V gene are LGHDT and YNNKEL (reference sequence). As DNA, the CDR3 is TGTGCCAGCAGCCAACGAGGGATCGTCCATGGCTACACCTTC. It codes for CASSQRGIVHGYTF.

This clone was seen only once. V gene TRBV2 combines with J gene TRBJ2-1, with D maybe TRBD2 (5 bases). The V end lost 0 bases, the J end lost 16 bases, and 16 bases lay between the germline ends. Germline V gene sequence: CDR1 SNHLY, CDR2 FYNNEI. This CDR3 is built from 13 residues. In DNA form, the CDR3 reads TGTGCCAGCAGTGAAGCGGGTCCTAGCATTTTTTTCTTC. Its translation is CASSEAGPSIFFF.

This chain uses TRBV12-3 or TRBV12-4 with TRBJ1-3, with 7 bases aligning to TRBD1. The ends lost 8 bases at V and 7 bases at J; junction bases unmatched: 5. CDR3 length: 12 amino acids. The CDR3 sequence: CASPGGDNTIYF. DNA of the CDR3: TGTGCCAGCCCAGGGGGGGACAACACCATATATTTT.

This clone was detected only once. The rearrangement uses TRBV14 and TRBJ1-1, with unresolved D. This CDR3 comprises 15 residues. Germline V gene lookup returns CDR1 SGHDN and CDR2 FVKESK. Trimming took 2 bases from V and 0 from J, leaving 10 bases between them. CDR3 nucleotides: TGTGCCAGCAGCCAAAGCTGGCAGATGAACACTGAAGCTTTCTTT. Translation gives CASSQSWQMNTEAFF.

V usage is TRBV27 and J usage is TRBJ2-7; 8 bases are shared with TRBD2. The CDR3 loop spans 18 amino acids. Germline V gene data show CDR1 as MNHEY and CDR2 as SMNVEV (reference sequence). V was pared by 0 bases and J by 9 bases, with 19 bases of the junction left unmatched. CDR3 region: CASSLSSGGSSPSGVQYF. The CDR3 bases are TGTGCCAGCAGTTTATCGAGCGGGGGTTCCTCCCCCTCGGGAGTGCAGTACTTC.